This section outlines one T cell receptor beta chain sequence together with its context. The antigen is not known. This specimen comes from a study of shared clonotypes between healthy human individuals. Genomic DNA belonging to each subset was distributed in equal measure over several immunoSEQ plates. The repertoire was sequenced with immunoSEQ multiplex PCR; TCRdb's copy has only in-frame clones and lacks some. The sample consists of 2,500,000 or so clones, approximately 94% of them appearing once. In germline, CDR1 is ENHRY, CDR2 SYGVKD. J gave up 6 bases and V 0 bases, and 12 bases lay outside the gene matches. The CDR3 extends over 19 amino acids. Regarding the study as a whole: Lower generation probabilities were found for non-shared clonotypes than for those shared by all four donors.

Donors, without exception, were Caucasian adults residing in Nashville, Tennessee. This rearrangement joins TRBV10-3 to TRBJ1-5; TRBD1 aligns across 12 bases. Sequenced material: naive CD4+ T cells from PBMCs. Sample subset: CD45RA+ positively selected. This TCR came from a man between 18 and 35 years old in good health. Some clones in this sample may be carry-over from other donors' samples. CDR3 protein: CAISESTAGTGGPGQPQHF. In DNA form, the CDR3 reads TGTGCCATCAGTGAGTCGACGGCCGGGACAGGGGGCCCCGGTCAGCCCCAGCATTTT.